This record concerns one T cell receptor (beta chain) sequence. Its antigen is still unknown. A read error may produce the germline difference seen at one junction end. CDR3 length equals 13 residues. CDR1 and CDR2 (germline): SGHTA, FQGNSA. Time point noted: after preoperative PTX-NDP chemotherapy. Preoperative chemotherapy with paclitaxel-nedaplatin was given to patients before surgery. TCRdb re-called the PCR reads through MiXCR, storing one row per CDR3 protein. Among about 32,000 distinct CDR3 sequences, 52% were seen once, and the ten largest hold less than 30%. The sample originates from a study of esophageal squamous cell carcinoma under preoperative chemotherapy. Background on the study: Both tumor-infiltrating lymphocytes and peripheral blood T cells were profiled.

Points from the study as a whole: Chemotherapy was followed by significantly higher TCR diversity in peripheral T cells only, not tumor-infiltrating lymphocytes. Peripheral T cells migrating into the tumor appeared to partly supply post-treatment tumor-infiltrating lymphocytes.

This clonotype was obtained from a human donor with esophageal squamous cell carcinoma. The donor label of this sample is uncertain. The chain joins TRBV7-2 to TRBJ1-1; D gene uncertain. The sample was acquired from a patient given preoperative chemotherapy. CDR3 DNA: TGTGCCAGCAGCTTCGGATATAACACTGGAGCTTCCTTC. Translation: CASSFGYNTGASF.